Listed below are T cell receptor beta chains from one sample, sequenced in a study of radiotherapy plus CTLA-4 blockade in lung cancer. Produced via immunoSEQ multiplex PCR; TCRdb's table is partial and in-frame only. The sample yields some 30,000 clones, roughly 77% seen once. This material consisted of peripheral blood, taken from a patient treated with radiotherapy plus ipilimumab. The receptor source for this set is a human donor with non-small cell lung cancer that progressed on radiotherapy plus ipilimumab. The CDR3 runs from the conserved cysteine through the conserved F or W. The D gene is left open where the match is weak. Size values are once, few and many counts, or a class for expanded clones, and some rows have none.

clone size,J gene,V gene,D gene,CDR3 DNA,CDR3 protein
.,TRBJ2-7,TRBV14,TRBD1,TGTGCCAGCCGTCCCGGGACAGGGGTCGAGCAGTACTTC,CASRPGTGVEQYF
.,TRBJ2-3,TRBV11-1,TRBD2,TGTGCCAGCAGCTTGAGCGGGACTAGCGGGGCGCCAGATACGCAGTATTTT,CASSLSGTSGAPDTQYF
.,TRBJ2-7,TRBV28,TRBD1,TGTGCCAGCTCCCCGGGACAGAGCTACGAGCAGTACTTC,CASSPGQSYEQYF
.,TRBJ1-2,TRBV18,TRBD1,TGTGCCAGCTCACCCCCCGGGACAGGGGTCGGCTACACCTTC,CASSPPGTGVGYTF
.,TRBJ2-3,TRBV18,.,TGTGCCAGCTCACCACTTCACAGAAAGGAGGCAGATACGCAGTATTTT,CASSPLHRKEADTQYF
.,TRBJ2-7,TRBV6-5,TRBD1,TGTGCCAGCAGGTTGACAGGGGGCCCCTACGAGCAGTACTTC,CASRLTGGPYEQYF
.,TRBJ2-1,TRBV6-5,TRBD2,TGTGCCAGCTCCCGGACTAGCGGGGCGAATGAGCAGTTCTTC,CASSRTSGANEQFF
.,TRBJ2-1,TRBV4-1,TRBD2,TGCGCCAGCAGCTCGGGGGGGGCGGGGCCTAATGAGCAGTTCTTC,CASSSGGAGPNEQFF
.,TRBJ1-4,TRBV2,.,TGTGCCAGCACCAAGGAGGTTTTCGGCTTTGAAAAACTGTTTTTT,CASTKEVFGFEKLFF
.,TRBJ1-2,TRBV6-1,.,TGTGCCAGCAGTGAGGGGGGGCGCGGGTATGGCTACACCTTC,CASSEGGRGYGYTF
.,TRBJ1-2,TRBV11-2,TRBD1,TGTGCCAGCAGCTTAATAGGGGGCTGGAACTATGGCTACACCTTC,CASSLIGGWNYGYTF
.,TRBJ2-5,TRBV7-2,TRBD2,TGTGCCAGCAGCCTCCTAGCGGGGATAGAGACCCAGTACTTC,CASSLLAGIETQYF
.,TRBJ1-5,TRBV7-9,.,TGTGCCAGCAGCTTACGGGGTCCCAATCAGCCCCAGCATTTT,CASSLRGPNQPQHF
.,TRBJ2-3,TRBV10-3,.,TGTGCCATCAGGTACTATTCCACAGATACGCAGTATTTT,CAIRYYSTDTQYF
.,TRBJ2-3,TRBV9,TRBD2,TGTGCCAGCAGCGGACGAGCGGGGGACACCACAGATACGCAGTATTTT,CASSGRAGDTTDTQYF
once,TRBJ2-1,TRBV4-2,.,TGTGCCAGCAGCCAAGATGACAGCCACAATGAGCAGTTCTTC,CASSQDDSHNEQFF
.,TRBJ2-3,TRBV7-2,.,TGTGCCAGCAGCCCCCGGCGGGCAGGTGAAACAGATACGCAGTATTTT,CASSPRRAGETDTQYF
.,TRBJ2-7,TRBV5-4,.,TGTGCCAGCAGCTTGAACGGGTACGAGCAGTACTTC,CASSLNGYEQYF
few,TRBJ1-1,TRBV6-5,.,TGTGCCAGCAGTTATCTTCAGGGGAACACTGAAGCTTTCTTT,CASSYLQGNTEAFF
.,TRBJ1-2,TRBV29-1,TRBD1,TGCAGCGGGGGGGACAGCCGCTATGGCTACACCTTC,CSGGDSRYGYTF
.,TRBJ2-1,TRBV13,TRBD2,TGTGCCAGCAGCTTAGGACTAGCGGGGGGGAACAATGAGCAGTTCTTC,CASSLGLAGGNNEQFF
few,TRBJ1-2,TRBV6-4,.,TGTGCCAGCAGTGAAGGCAGGTTGAGTCGAGGCTACACCTTC,CASSEGRLSRGYTF
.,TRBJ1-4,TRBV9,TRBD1,TGTGCCAGCAGCGTAGGGACAGGGGGGTTGTCGAATGAAAAACTGTTTTTT,CASSVGTGGLSNEKLFF
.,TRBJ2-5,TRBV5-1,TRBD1,TGCGCCAGCAGCTTCCGGGACAGCCAAGAGACCCAGTACTTC,CASSFRDSQETQYF
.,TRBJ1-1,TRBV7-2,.,TGTGCCAGCAGCAAAGATCGAGGGAACACTGAAGCTTTCTTT,CASSKDRGNTEAFF
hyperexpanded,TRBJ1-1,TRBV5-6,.,TGTGCCAGCAGCTTGCAAAACACTGAAGCTTTCTTT,CASSLQNTEAFF
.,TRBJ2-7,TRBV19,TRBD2,TGTGCCAGTAGAGGGACTAGCGGGGGGACGAGCTCCTACGAGCAGTACTTC,CASRGTSGGTSSYEQYF
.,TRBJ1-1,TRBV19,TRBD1,TGTGCCAGTAGTAAGCGAGGGGGCGAGAACACTGAAGCTTTCTTT,CASSKRGGENTEAFF
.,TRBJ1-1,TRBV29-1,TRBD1,TGCAGCGTTACTGGACAGGGGAACACTGAAGCTTTCTTT,CSVTGQGNTEAFF
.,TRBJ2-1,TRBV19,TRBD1,TGTGCCAGTAGTATAGTGGGCGGGACAGGGTCCCCCGAGCAGTTCTTC,CASSIVGGTGSPEQFF
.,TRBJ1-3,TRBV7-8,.,TGTGCCAGCAGCTTAGGCACGGCTGGAAACACCATATATTTT,CASSLGTAGNTIYF
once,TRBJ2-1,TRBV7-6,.,TGTGCCAGCAGCTTAGTCGATGCGCGACAGCGAATAAACAATGAGCAGTTCTTC,CASSLVDARQRINNEQFF
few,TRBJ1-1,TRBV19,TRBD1,TGTGCCAGTAGTACCTCGGACAGGGCGAACACTGAAGCTTTCTTT,CASSTSDRANTEAFF
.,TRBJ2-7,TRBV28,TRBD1,TGTGCCAGCAGTTTCCTTGACAGGGGGAACGAGCAGTACTTC,CASSFLDRGNEQYF
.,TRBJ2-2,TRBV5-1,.,TGCGCCAGCAGCTTGGGGAACCCCCCGGGCACCGGGGAGCTGTTTTTT,CASSLGNPPGTGELFF
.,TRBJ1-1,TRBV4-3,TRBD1,TGCGCCAGCAGCCTCACATCGACAGGGGTTAAATCGAGCACTGAAGCTTTCTTT,CASSLTSTGVKSSTEAFF
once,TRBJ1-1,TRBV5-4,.,TGTGCCAGCAGCGACAGCGAGGCGGTGAACACTGAAGCTTTCTTT,CASSDSEAVNTEAFF
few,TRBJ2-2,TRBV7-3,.,TGTGCCAGCAGCTTAGGGGCTAGCGCTGGCGGGGAGCTGTTTTTT,CASSLGASAGGELFF
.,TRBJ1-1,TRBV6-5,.,TGTGCCAGCAGTACGCCGGGGGGGATAAAGGCTTTCTTT,CASSTPGGIKAFF